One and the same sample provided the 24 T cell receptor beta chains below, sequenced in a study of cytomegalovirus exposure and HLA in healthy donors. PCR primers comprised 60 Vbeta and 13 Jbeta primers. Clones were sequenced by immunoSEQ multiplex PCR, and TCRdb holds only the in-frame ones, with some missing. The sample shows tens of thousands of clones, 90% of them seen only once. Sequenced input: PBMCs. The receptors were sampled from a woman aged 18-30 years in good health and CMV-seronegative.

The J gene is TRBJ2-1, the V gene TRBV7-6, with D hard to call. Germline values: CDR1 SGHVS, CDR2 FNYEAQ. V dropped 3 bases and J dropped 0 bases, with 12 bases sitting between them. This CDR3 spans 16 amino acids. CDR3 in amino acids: CASSFLGASSYNEQFF. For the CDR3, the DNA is TGTGCCAGCAGCTTTCTCGGAGCGAGCTCCTACAATGAGCAGTTCTTC.

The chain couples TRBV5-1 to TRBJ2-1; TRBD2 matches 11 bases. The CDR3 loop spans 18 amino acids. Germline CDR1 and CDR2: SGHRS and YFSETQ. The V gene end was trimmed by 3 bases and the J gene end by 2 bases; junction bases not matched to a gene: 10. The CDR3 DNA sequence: TGCGCCAGCAGCTCATTTAGCGGGAGGGCCCGAGCCTACAATGAGCAGTTCTTC. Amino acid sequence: CASSSFSGRARAYNEQFF.

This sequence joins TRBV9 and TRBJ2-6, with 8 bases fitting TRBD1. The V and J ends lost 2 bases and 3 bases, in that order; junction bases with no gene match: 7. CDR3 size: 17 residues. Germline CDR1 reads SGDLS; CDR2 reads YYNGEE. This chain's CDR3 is CASSVSQGASGANVLTF. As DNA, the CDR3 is TGTGCCAGCAGCGTTAGCCAGGGGGCCAGTGGGGCCAACGTCCTGACTTTC.

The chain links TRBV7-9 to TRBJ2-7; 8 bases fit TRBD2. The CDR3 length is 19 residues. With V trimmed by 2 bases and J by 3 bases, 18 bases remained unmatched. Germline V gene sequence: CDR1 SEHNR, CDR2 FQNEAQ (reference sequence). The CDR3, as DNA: TGTGCCAGCAGCTTAAAAGGTGGCGGTAGCGGGACTCCCGGCTACGAGCAGTACTTC. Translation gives CASSLKGGGSGTPGYEQYF.

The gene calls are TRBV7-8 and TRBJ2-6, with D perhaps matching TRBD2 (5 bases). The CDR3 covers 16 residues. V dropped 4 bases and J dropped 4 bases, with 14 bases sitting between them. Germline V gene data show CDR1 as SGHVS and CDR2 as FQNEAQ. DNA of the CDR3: TGTGCCAGCAGCTCACTCGCGGGTCGGGGGGCCAACGTCCTGACTTTC. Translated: CASSSLAGRGANVLTF.

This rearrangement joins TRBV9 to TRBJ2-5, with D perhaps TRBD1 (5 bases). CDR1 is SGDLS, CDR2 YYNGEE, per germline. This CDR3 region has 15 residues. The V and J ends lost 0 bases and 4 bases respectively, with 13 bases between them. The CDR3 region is CASSVEGRVAETQYF. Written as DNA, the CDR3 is TGTGCCAGCAGCGTAGAGGGCAGGGTAGCAGAGACCCAGTACTTC.

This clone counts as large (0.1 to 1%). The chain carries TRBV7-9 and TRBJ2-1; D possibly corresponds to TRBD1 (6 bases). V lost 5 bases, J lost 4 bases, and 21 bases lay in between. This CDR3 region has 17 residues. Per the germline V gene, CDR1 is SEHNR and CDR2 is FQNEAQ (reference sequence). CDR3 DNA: TGTGCCAGCAGCCCCCGGGACAAACGAGAACTTTACAATGAGCAGTTCTTC. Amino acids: CASSPRDKRELYNEQFF.

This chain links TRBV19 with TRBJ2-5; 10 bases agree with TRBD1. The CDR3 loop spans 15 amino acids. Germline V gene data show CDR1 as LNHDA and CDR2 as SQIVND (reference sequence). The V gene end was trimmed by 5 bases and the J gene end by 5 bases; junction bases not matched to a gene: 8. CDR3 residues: CASSAGQGLRETQYF. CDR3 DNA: TGTGCCAGTAGTGCGGGACAGGGGCTTCGGGAGACCCAGTACTTC.

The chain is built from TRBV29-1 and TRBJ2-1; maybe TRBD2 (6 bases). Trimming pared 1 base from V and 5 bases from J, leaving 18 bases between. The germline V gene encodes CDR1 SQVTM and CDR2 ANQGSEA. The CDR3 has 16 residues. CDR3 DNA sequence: TGCAGCGTTGAAGGTGTCGTCCCGGACTACCACAATGAGCAGTTCTTC. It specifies CSVEGVVPDYHNEQFF.

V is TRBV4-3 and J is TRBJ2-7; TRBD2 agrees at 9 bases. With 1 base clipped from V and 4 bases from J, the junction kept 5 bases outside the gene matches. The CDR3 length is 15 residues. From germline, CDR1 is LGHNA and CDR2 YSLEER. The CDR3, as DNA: TGCGCCAGCAGCCAAGTCCCTAGCGGGGAGTACGAGCAGTACTTC. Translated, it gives CASSQVPSGEYEQYF.

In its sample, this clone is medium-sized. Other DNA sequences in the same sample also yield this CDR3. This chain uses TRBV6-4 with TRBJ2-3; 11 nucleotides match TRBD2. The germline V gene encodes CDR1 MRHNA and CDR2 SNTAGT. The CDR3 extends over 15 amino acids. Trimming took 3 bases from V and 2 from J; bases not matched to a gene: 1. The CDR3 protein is CASSDSGRATDTQYF. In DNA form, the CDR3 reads TGTGCCAGCAGTGATAGCGGGAGGGCCACAGATACGCAGTATTTT.

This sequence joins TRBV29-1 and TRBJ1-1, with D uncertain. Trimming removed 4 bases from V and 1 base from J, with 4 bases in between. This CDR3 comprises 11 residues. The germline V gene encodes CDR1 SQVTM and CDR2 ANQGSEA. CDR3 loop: CSVGRNTEAFF. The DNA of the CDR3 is TGCAGCGTTGGTAGGAACACTGAAGCTTTCTTT. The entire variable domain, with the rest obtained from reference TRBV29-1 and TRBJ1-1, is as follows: SAVISQKPSRDICQRGTSLTIQCQVDSQVTMMFWYRQQPGQSLTLIATANQGSEATYESGFVIDKFPISRPNLTFSTLTVSNMSPEDSSIYLCSVGRNTEAFFGQGTRLTVV.

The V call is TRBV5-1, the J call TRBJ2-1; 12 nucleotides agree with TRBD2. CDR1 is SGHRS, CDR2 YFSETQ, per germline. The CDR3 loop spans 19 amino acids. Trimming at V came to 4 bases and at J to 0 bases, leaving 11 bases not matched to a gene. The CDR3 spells CASSGLGTSGWSSYNEQFF. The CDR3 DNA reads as TGCGCCAGCAGCGGCCTCGGGACTAGCGGGTGGAGCTCCTACAATGAGCAGTTCTTC.

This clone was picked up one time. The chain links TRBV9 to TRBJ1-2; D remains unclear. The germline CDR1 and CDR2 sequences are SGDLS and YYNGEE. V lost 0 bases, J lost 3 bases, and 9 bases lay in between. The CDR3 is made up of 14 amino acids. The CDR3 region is CASSVVDYDYGYTF. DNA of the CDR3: TGTGCCAGCAGCGTAGTGGACTACGACTATGGCTACACCTTC.

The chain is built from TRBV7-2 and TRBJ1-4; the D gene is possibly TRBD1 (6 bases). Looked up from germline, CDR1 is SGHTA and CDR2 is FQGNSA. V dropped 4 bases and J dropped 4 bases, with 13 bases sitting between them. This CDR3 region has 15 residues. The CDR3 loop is CASSWGTRINEKLFF. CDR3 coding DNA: TGTGCCAGCAGCTGGGGGACAAGGATTAATGAAAAACTGTTTTTT.

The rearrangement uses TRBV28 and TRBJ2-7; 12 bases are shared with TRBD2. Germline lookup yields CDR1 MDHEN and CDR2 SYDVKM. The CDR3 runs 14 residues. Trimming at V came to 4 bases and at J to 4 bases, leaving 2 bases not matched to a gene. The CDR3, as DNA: TGTGCCAGCAGTTCCGGACTAGCGGGGTACGAGCAGTACTTC. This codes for CASSSGLAGYEQYF.

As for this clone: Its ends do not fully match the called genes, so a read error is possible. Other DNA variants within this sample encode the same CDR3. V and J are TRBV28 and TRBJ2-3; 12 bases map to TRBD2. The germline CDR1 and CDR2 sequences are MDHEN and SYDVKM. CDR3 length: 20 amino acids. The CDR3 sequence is CASSKSTPTSGRGSTDTQYF. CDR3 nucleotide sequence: TGTGCCAGTTCAAAAAGTACCCCGACTAGCGGGAGAGGGAGCACAGATACACAGTATTTT.

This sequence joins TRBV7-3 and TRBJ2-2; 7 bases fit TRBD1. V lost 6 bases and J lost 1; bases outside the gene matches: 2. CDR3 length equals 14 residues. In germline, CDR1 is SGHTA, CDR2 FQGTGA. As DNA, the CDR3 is TGTGCCAGCAGACGGACAGGGAACACCGGGGAGCTGTTTTTT. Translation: CASRRTGNTGELFF. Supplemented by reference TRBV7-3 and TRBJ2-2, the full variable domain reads GAGVSQTPSNKVTEKGKYVELRCDPISGHTALYWYRQSLGQGPEFLIYFQGTGAADDSGLPNDRFFAVRPEGSVSTLKIQRTERGDSAVYLCASRRTGNTGELFFGEGSRLTVL.

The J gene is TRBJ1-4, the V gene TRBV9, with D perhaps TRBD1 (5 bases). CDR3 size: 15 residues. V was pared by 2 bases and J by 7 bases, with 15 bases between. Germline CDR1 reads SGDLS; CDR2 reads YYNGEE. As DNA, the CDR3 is TGTGCCAGCAGCGTTGCTGGGGGGGATGGTGAAAAACTGTTTTTT. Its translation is CASSVAGGDGEKLFF. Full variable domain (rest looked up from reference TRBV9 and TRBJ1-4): DSGVTQTPKHLITATGQRVTLRCSPRSGDLSVYWYQQSLDQGLQFLIQYYNGEERAKGNILERFSAQQFPDLHSELNLSSLELGDSALYFCASSVAGGDGEKLFFGSGTQLSVL.

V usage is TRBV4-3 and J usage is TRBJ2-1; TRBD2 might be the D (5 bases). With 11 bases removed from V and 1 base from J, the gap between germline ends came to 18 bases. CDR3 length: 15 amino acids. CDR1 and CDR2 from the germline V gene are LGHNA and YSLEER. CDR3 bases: TGCGCCCAGGACTTATGGACTGATTCCTACAATGAGCAGTTCTTC. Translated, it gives CAQDLWTDSYNEQFF.

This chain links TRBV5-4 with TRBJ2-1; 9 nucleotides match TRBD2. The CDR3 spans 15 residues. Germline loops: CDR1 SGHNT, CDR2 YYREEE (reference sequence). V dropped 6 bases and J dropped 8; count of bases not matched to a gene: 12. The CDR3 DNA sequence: TGTGCCAGCACCGGATTGCGGGAGGGCAGGGATGAGCAGTTCTTC. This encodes CASTGLREGRDEQFF.

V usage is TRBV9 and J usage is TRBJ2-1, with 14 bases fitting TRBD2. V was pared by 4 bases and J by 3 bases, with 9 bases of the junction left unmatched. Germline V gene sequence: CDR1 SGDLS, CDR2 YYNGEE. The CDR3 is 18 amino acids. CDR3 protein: CASSPEPGLAGVYNEQFF. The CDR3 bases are TGTGCCAGCAGCCCAGAGCCGGGACTAGCGGGAGTCTACAATGAGCAGTTCTTC.

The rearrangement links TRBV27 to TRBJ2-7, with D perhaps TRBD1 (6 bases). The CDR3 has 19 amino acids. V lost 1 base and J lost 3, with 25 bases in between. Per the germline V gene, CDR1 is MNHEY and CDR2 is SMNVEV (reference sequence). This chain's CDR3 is CASSLFGTSFRGDGYEQYF. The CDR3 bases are TGTGCCAGCAGTTTATTCGGGACATCCTTTCGAGGGGACGGCTACGAGCAGTACTTC.

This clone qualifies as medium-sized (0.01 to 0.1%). The CDR3 nucleotides read TGCGCCAGCAGCCAAACTCCGGGGACAGGGGGCCAGCCCCAGCATTTT. The encoded protein is CASSQTPGTGGQPQHF. V usage is TRBV4-3 and J usage is TRBJ1-5; 12 nucleotides align to TRBD1. Losses at the gene ends were 2 bases for V and 7 bases for J; bases not matched to a gene: 6. The V gene's germline CDR1 is LGHNA and CDR2 YSLEER. The length of the CDR3 is 16 residues.